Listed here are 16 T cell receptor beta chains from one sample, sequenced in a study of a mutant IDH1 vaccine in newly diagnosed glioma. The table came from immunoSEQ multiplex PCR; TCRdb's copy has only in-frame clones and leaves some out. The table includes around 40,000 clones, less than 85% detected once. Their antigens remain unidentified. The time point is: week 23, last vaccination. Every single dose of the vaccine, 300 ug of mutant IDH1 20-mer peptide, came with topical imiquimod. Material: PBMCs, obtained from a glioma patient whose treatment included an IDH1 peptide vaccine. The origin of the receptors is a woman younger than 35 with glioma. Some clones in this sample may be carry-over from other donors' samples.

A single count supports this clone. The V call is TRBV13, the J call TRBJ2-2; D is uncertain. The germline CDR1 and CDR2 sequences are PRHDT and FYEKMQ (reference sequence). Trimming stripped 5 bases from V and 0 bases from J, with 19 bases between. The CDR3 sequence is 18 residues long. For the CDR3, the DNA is TGTGCCAGCAGCCTCTCCGGGTTTGGATCCTCGAACACCGGGGAGCTGTTTTTT. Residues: CASSLSGFGSSNTGELFF.

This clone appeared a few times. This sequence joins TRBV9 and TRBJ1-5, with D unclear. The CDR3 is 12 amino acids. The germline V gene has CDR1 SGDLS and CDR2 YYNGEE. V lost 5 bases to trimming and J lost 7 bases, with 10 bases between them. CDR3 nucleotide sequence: TGTGCCAGCAGTAGCTCGGACCAGCCCCAGCATTTT. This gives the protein CASSSSDQPQHF.

The CDR3, as DNA: TGCGCCAGCAGCCAACCCCGCAGGGGTCCTTCCCAGTACTTC. It codes for CASSQPRRGPSQYF. This chain links TRBV4-1 with TRBJ2-7, with TRBD1 as a possible D gene (6 bases). V lost 2 bases, J lost 10 bases, and 18 bases lay in between. CDR3 length: 14 amino acids. CDR1 is MGHRA and CDR2 is YSYEKL in the germline V gene.

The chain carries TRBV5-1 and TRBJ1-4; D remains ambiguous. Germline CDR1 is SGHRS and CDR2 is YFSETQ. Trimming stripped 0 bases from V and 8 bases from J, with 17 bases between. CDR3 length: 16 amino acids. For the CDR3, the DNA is TGCGCCAGCAGCTTGGCCACGAGTATAGGGAGAGAAAAACTGTTTTTT. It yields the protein CASSLATSIGREKLFF.

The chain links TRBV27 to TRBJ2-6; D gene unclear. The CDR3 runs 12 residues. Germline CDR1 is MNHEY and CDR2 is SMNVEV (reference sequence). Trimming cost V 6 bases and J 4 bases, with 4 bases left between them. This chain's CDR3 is CASSSGANVLTF. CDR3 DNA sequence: TGTGCCAGCAGCTCCGGGGCCAACGTCCTGACTTTC.

This CDR3 reads CASSYEDSNSPLHF. The DNA for the CDR3 is TGTGCCAGCAGTTACGAGGACAGTAATTCACCCCTCCACTTT. The chain is built from TRBV6-5 and TRBJ1-6, with TRBD1 as a possible D gene (6 bases). V was shortened by 2 bases and J by 6 bases, with 8 bases between the two germline ends. The CDR3 is 14 residues long. Germline assignment: CDR1 MNHEY and CDR2 SVGAGI.

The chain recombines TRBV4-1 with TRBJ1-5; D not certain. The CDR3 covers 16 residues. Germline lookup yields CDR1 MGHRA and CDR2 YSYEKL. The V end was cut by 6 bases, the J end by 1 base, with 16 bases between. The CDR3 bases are TGCGCCAGCAGTACAACAGAAGGCAGGAGCAATCAGCCCCAGCATTTT. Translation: CASSTTEGRSNQPQHF.

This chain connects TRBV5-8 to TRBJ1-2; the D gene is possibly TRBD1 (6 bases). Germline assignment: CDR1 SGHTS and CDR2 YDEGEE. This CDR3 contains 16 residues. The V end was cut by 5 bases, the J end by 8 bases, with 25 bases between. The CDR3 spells CASRTGGEYLLVGYTF. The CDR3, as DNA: TGTGCCAGCAGAACGGGGGGCGAGTATCTCCTCGTCGGCTACACCTTC.

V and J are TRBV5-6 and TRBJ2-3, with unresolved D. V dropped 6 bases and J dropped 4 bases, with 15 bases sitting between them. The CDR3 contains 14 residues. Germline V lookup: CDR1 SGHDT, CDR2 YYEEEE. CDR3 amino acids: CASTEQIGADTQYF. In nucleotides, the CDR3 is TGTGCCAGCACCGAACAAATAGGAGCAGATACGCAGTATTTT.

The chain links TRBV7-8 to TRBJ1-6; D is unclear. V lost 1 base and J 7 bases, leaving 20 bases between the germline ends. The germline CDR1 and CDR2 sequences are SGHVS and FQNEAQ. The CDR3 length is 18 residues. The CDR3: CASSLDRLVWGENSPLHF. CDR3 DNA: TGTGCCAGCAGCTTAGATAGATTGGTTTGGGGTGAAAATTCACCCCTCCACTTT. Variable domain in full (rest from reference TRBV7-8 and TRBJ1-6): GAGVSQSPRYKVAKRGQDVALRCDPISGHVSLFWYQQALGQGPEFLTYFQNEAQLDKSGLPSDRFFAERPEGSVSTLKIQRTQQEDSAVYLCASSLDRLVWGENSPLHFGNGTRLTVT.

DNA for the CDR3: TGTGCCAGTAGCCGAGACAGGGTCCGCCAGCATTTT. Translation: CASSRDRVRQHF. V usage is TRBV19 and J usage is TRBJ1-5, with 7 bases lining up with TRBD1. Germline values: CDR1 LNHDA, CDR2 SQIVND (reference sequence). The CDR3 runs to 12 residues. The trim removed 6 bases at V and 12 bases at J, leaving 8 bases unmatched.

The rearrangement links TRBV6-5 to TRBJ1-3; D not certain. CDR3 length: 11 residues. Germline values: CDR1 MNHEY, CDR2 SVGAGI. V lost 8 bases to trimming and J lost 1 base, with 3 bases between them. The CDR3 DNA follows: TGTGCCAGCGCTTCTGGAAACACCATATATTTT. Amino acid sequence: CASASGNTIYF.

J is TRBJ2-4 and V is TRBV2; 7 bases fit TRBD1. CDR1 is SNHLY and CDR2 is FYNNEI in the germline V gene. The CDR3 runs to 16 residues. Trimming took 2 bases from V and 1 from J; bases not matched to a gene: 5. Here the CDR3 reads CASSERQGEAKNIQYF. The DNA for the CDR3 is TGTGCCAGCAGTGAACGGCAGGGGGAGGCCAAAAACATTCAGTACTTC.

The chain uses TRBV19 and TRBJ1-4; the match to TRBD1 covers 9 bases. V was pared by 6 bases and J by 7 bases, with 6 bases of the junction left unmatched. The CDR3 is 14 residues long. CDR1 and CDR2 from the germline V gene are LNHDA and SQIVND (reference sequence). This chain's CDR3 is CASRPTGGFEKLFF. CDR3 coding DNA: TGTGCCAGTAGACCGACAGGGGGTTTTGAAAAACTGTTTTTT. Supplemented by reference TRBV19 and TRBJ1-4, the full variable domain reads DGGITQSPKYLFRKEGQNVTLSCEQNLNHDAMYWYRQDPGQGLRLIYYSQIVNDFQKGDIAEGYSVSREKKESFPLTVTSAQKNPTAFYLCASRPTGGFEKLFFGSGTQLSVL.

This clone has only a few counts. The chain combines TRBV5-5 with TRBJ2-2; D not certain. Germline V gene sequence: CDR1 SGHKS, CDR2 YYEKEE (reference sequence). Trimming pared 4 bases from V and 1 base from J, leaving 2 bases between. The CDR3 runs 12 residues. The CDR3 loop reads CASSVNTGELFF. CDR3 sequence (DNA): TGTGCCAGCAGCGTGAACACCGGGGAGCTGTTTTTT.

The CDR3, as DNA: TGTGCCAGCACTCCTATAGGGGACAGCCATCAGCCCCAGCATTTT. This sequence encodes CASTPIGDSHQPQHF. The rearrangement links TRBV27 to TRBJ1-5; TRBD1 matches 7 bases. Germline assignment: CDR1 MNHEY and CDR2 SMNVEV (reference sequence). CDR3 size: 15 residues. The V gene end was trimmed by 7 bases and the J gene end by 5 bases; junction bases not matched to a gene: 11.